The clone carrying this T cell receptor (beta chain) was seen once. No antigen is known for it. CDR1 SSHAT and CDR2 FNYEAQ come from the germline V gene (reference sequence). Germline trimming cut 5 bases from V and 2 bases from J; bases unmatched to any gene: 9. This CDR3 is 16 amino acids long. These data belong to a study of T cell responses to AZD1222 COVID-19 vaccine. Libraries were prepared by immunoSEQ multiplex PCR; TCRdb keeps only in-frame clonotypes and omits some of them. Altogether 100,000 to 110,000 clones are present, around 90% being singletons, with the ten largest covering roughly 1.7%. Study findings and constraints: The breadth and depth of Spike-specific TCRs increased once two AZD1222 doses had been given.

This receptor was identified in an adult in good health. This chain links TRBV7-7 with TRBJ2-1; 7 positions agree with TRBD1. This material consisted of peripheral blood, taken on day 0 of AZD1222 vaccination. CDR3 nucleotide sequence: TGTGCCAGCAGCCCAGGGACAGCGAAGGCCTACAATGAGCAGTTCTTC. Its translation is CASSPGTAKAYNEQFF. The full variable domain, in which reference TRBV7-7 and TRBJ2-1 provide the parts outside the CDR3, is GAGVSQSPRYKVTKRGQDVTLRCDPISSHATLYWYQQALGQGPEFLTYFNYEAQPDKSGLPSDRFSAERPEGSISTLTIQRTEQRDSAMYRCASSPGTAKAYNEQFFGPGTRLTVL.